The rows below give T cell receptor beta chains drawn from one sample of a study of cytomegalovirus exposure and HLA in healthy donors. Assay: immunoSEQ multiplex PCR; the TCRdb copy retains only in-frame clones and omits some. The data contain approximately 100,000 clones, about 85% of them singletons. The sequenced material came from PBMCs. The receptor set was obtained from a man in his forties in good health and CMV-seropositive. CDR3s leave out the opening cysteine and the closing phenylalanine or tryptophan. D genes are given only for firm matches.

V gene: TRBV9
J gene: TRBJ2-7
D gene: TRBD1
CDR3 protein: ASSGSGTGNHEQY

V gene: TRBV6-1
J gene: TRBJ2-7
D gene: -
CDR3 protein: ASSENFEGYEQY

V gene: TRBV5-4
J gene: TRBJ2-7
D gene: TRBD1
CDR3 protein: ASSDRGLYEQY

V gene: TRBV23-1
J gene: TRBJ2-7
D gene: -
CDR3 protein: ASSQNVLEDYEQY

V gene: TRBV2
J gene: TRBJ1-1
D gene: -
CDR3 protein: ASRGTPGDTEAF

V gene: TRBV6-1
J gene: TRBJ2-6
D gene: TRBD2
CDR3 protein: ASSEVAGWGTGILTTGANVLT

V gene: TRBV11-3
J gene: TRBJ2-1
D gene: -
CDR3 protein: ASSFKVTGEQF

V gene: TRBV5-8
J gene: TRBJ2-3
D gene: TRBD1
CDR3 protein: ASRPGTGSTDTQY

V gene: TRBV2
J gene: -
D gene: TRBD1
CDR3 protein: ASSDRDRAHEQY

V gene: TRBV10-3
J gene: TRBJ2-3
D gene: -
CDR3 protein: AIGLTSTDTQY

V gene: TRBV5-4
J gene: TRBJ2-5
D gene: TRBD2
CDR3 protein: ASSRLTSGREGETQY

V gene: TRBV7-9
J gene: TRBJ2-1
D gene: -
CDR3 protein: SSSLAGVEQF

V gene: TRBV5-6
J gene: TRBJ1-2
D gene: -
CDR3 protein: ASSTFTGDYGYT

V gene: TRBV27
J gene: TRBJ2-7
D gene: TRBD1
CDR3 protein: ASKRGQSTYEQY

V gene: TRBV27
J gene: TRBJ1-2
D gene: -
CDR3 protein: ANSLSAGRKGGGRYGYT

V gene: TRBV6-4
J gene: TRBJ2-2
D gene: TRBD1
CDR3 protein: ASSDEDRGLLF

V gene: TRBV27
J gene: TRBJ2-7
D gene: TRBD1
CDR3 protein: ASRGAGTGFSEQY